This entry concerns a single T cell receptor (beta chain). J was trimmed by 4 bases and V by 5 bases; bases with no gene match: 9. The CDR3 runs 15 residues. CDR1 is LNHDA, CDR2 SQIVND, per germline (reference sequence). This sample stems from a study of blood T cell repertoires in COVID-19. Study-level background: Some COVID-19 samples were acute and others convalescent; all came from the United States, Italy and Spain. Sources were T cells, B-cell-depleted T cells, or PBMCs; the material itself was cDNA or gDNA.

Authors' methods: Amplification from reference gene primers served as the basis for estimated nucleated cell counts. Clones were sequenced by immunoSEQ multiplex PCR, and TCRdb holds only the in-frame ones, with some missing. The DNA gave D and trimming, while V, J and clone size come from that table. This table holds about 100,000 clones, approximately 87% found once. The TCR comes from a human donor in a cohort sampled during active COVID-19. Sequencing was performed on peripheral blood. This chain uses TRBV19 with TRBJ2-7, with 9 positions matching TRBD1. DNA of the CDR3: TGTGCCAGTAGTGAAGCGGGGACAGGGAGGTACGAGCAGTACTTC. It is translated as CASSEAGTGRYEQYF.